The rows below give T cell receptor beta chains drawn from one sample of a study of T cell responses to AZD1222 COVID-19 vaccine. Sequenced by immunoSEQ multiplex PCR; TCRdb stores in-frame clones only, minus some. The repertoire holds approximately 150,000 clones, with just under 95% as singletons. The sequencing here drew on peripheral blood, taken on day 0 of AZD1222 vaccination. Source of these receptors: an adult in good health. Both conserved end residues are part of each CDR3. D genes are given only for firm matches. A row's size may be missing; if present it is once, few, many or a size class.

V	D	J	size	CDR3	DNA
TRBV18	-	TRBJ1-5	-	CASSPETAGQPQHF	TGTGCCAGCTCACCAGAGACAGCCGGTCAGCCCCAGCATTTT
TRBV5-1	-	TRBJ1-2	-	CASSLREPNYGYTF	TGCGCCAGCAGCTTGCGGGAACCTAACTATGGCTACACCTTC
TRBV27	-	TRBJ1-2	once	CASSHDRNSGGYTF	TGTGCCAGCAGTCATGACCGAAATTCGGGAGGCTACACCTTC
TRBV5-8	TRBD1	TRBJ2-1	-	CASSSGQGTGRTYNEQFF	TGTGCCAGCAGCTCCGGACAGGGGACGGGGCGAACCTACAATGAGCAGTTCTTC
TRBV7-9	TRBD1	TRBJ1-4	-	CASSALQGVGEKLFF	TGTGCCAGCAGCGCCCTACAGGGGGTGGGTGAAAAACTGTTTTTT
TRBV6-5	TRBD1	TRBJ1-4	-	CASSYQGQGAKKLFF	TGTGCCAGCAGTTACCAAGGCCAGGGGGCGAAGAAACTGTTTTTT
TRBV25-1	-	TRBJ1-4	once	CASSEAANEKLFF	TGTGCCAGCAGTGAGGCCGCCAATGAAAAACTGTTTTTT
TRBV11-2	-	TRBJ2-1	-	CASSLTGKNEQFF	TGTGCCAGCAGCTTAACGGGAAAGAATGAGCAGTTCTTC
TRBV27	-	TRBJ1-5	-	CASSLNNNQPQHF	TGTGCCAGCAGTTTAAACAACAATCAGCCCCAGCATTTT
TRBV30	-	TRBJ2-2	-	CAWSDPTWELFF	TGTGCCTGGAGTGACCCGACTTGGGAGCTGTTTTTT
TRBV30	-	TRBJ2-7	-	CAWSVNPRAYEQYF	TGTGCCTGGAGTGTCAATCCACGGGCCTACGAGCAGTACTTC
TRBV3-1/TRBV3-2	TRBD1	TRBJ2-2	once	CASSPRQGTGELFF	TGTGCCAGCAGCCCCCGACAGGGCACCGGGGAGCTGTTTTTT
TRBV28	-	TRBJ1-1	-	CASTQYRIALSRQWNTEAFF	TGTGCCAGCACTCAGTACCGAATCGCCCTGAGCCGACAATGGAACACTGAAGCTTTCTTT
TRBV10-3	TRBD2	TRBJ2-1	-	CAISDPSKMRGRNEQFF	TGTGCCATCAGTGATCCAAGTAAGATGCGCGGGAGGAATGAGCAGTTCTTC
TRBV4-1	-	TRBJ1-2	-	CASSQGSEGVYGYTF	TGCGCCAGCAGCCAAGGGTCTGAGGGTGTCTATGGCTACACCTTC
TRBV7-9	-	TRBJ2-3	many	CASSLGQVPTDTQYF	TGTGCCAGCAGCTTAGGACAGGTCCCCACAGATACGCAGTATTTT
TRBV5-1	-	TRBJ2-5	few	CASSLVGFSETQYF	TGCGCCAGCAGCTTGGTAGGATTCTCAGAGACCCAGTACTTC
TRBV6-6	-	TRBJ1-2	-	CASSYLEAGYGYTF	TGTGCCAGCAGTTACCTTGAGGCGGGCTATGGCTACACCTTC
TRBV25-1	-	TRBJ1-2	-	CASRGEDPTANYGYTF	TGTGCCAGCCGGGGGGAGGACCCGACGGCTAACTATGGCTACACCTTC
TRBV5-1	-	TRBJ2-5	-	CASSLAVGAGQYF	TGCGCCAGCAGCTTGGCCGTGGGGGCAGGCCAGTACTTC
TRBV12-3/TRBV12-4	-	TRBJ1-2	-	CASSSYSNYGYTF	TGTGCCAGCAGTTCGTACAGCAACTATGGCTACACCTTC
TRBV18	TRBD1	TRBJ2-2	-	CASSSDRGRTGELFF	TGTGCCAGCTCATCGGACAGGGGGCGAACCGGGGAGCTGTTTTTT
TRBV2	-	TRBJ1-1	-	CASTQAPEAFF	TGTGCCAGCACCCAAGCCCCTGAAGCTTTCTTT
TRBV6-6	-	TRBJ1-1	-	CASTQTVNTEAFF	TGTGCCAGCACTCAGACAGTAAACACTGAAGCTTTCTTT
TRBV6-2/TRBV6-3	-	TRBJ1-2	-	CASSYWPGNGYTF	TGTGCCAGCAGTTACTGGCCGGGGAATGGCTACACCTTC
TRBV7-2	-	TRBJ2-2	-	CASSSLGVTGELFF	TGTGCCAGCAGCTCCCTTGGCGTAACCGGGGAGCTGTTTTTT
TRBV11-2	TRBD1	TRBJ1-4	-	CASSRGGEGGNEKLFF	TGTGCCAGCAGCCGAGGGGGGGAAGGGGGCAATGAAAAACTGTTTTTT
TRBV13	TRBD1	TRBJ1-1	-	CASSRGQGPEAFF	TGTGCCAGCAGTAGGGGACAGGGTCCTGAAGCTTTCTTT